Here is one TCR beta chain with its context. This specimen comes from a study of control samples from healthy donors and cancer patients. CDR3 length: 14 amino acids. Trimming took 1 base from V and 4 from J, leaving 10 bases between them. Germline loops: CDR1 MNHEY, CDR2 SVGEGT. The method was immunoSEQ multiplex PCR; TCRdb's version includes in-frame clones alone and lacks a portion of them. The sample comprises roughly 160,000 clones, roughly 94% of which are singletons, and 14% rests with the top ten. The TCR originated in a man aged 60 to 69 with colorectal cancer. Sequenced material: PBMCs. This chain joins TRBV6-2 or TRBV6-3 and TRBJ1-2; D remains unclear. CDR3 region: CASSYLERSYGYTF. The CDR3 nucleotides are TGTGCCAGCAGTTACTTGGAACGCTCCTATGGCTACACCTTC.